The following is a T cell receptor (beta chain) sequence with its context. Its target is unknown. The data were obtained in a study of T cell responses to AZD1222 COVID-19 vaccine. General study points: Per reports, nearly half of all spike-specific TCRs target regions that are unmutated in variants. Two AZD1222 administrations were followed by greater Spike-specific TCR breadth and depth.

V lost 1 base and J lost 0, with 6 bases in between. This CDR3 is 14 amino acids long. Germline V gene lookup returns CDR1 LGHNA and CDR2 YSLEER. Sequenced by immunoSEQ multiplex PCR; TCRdb stores in-frame clones only, minus some. The sample has about 110,000 clones; about 81% are singletons. The sequencing used peripheral blood, collected on day 0 of AZD1222 vaccination. This TCR derives from an adult in good health. The rearrangement joins TRBV4-3 to TRBJ1-1; D gene uncertain. For the CDR3, the DNA is TGCGCCAGCAGCCAAGTAACCCTGAACACTGAAGCTTTCTTT. As protein: CASSQVTLNTEAFF.